Detailed here is one T cell receptor beta chain. The sample comes from a study of blood T cell repertoires in COVID-19. The protocol was immunoSEQ multiplex PCR, while the TCRdb copy is restricted to in-frame clones and leaves out a portion. The sample shows tens of thousands of clones, around 84% of them seen only once. The CDR3 has 14 amino acids. The J segment lost 6 bases and the V segment lost 6 bases, leaving 6 bases of the junction unmatched. CDR1 and CDR2 from the germline V gene are MDHEN and SYDVKM. The V call is TRBV28, the J call TRBJ1-5; 9 bases match TRBD1. Input material: peripheral blood. This clonotype originated in a human donor in a cohort sampled during active COVID-19. CDR3 sequence (DNA): TGTGCCAGCAGGGCCGGGACAGGGACTCAGCCCCAGCATTTT. Translating gives CASRAGTGTQPQHF.